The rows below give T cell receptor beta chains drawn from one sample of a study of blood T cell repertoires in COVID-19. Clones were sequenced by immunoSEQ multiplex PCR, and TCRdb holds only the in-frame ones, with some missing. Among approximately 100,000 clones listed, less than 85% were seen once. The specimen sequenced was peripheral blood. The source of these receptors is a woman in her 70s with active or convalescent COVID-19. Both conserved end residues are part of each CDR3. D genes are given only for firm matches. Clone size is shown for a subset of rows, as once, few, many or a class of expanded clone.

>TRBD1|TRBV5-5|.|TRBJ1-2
CASSSLQGAQGYTF
TGTGCCAGCAGCTCCCTACAGGGGGCGCAAGGCTACACCTTC
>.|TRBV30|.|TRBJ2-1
CAWSEAPQLVFNWNEQFF
TGTGCCTGGAGTGAAGCGCCCCAACTAGTGTTCAACTGGAATGAGCAGTTCTTC
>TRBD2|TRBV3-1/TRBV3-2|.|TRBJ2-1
CASSQDESGRGDEQFF
TGTGCCAGCAGCCAAGATGAAAGCGGGAGGGGGGATGAGCAGTTCTTC
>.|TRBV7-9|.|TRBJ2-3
CASSLSSGSTDTQYF
TGTGCCAGCAGCTTATCCAGTGGTAGCACAGATACGCAGTATTTT
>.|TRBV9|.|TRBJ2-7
CASSVVDLSEQYF
TGTGCCAGCAGCGTAGTTGACTTATCGGAGCAGTACTTC
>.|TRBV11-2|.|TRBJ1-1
CASSLGNNGAEAFF
TGTGCCAGCAGCTTGGGGAATAACGGGGCTGAAGCTTTCTTT
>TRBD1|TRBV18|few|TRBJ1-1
CASSHHRLDRGNTEAFF
TGTGCCAGCTCACACCACCGGCTCGACAGGGGGAACACTGAAGCTTTCTTT
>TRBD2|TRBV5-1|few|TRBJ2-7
CASSLVSSGNHEQYF
TGCGCCAGCAGCTTGGTGTCTAGCGGGAACCACGAGCAGTACTTC
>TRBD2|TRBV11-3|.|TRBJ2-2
CATEGLGNTGELFF
TGTGCCACCGAGGGACTAGGGAACACCGGGGAGCTGTTTTTT
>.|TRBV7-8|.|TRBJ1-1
CASSLEAGGWVTEAFF
TGTGCCAGCAGCTTAGAGGCTGGGGGGTGGGTCACTGAAGCTTTCTTT
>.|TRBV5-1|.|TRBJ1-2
CASSWGSDRSNYGYTF
TGCGCCAGCAGCTGGGGCAGCGACCGGTCTAACTATGGCTACACCTTC
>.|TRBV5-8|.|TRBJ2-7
CASSLRGFPYEQYF
TGTGCCAGCAGCTTGAGGGGATTCCCCTACGAGCAGTACTTC
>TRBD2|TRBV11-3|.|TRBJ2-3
CASSFTSGRSTDTQYF
TGTGCCAGCAGCTTTACTAGCGGGAGAAGCACAGATACGCAGTATTTT
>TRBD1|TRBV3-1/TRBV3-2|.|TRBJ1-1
CASSPRDRNTEAFF
TGTGCCAGCAGCCCCCGGGACAGGAACACTGAAGCTTTCTTT
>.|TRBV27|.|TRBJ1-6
CASSFWGGNSPLHF
TGTGCCAGCAGTTTCTGGGGGGGCAATTCACCCCTCCACTTT
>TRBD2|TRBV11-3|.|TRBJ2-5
CASSLDGTTQETQYF
TGTGCCAGCAGCTTAGATGGGACTACCCAAGAGACCCAGTACTTC
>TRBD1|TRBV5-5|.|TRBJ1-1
CASSLVGYSTGALNTEAFF
TGTGCCAGCAGCTTGGTAGGCTATTCGACAGGGGCCCTGAACACTGAAGCTTTCTTT
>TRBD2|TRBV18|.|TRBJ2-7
CASSPLPGGDEQYF
TGTGCCAGCTCACCTCTTCCGGGAGGGGACGAGCAGTACTTC
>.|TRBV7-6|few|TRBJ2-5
CASSLSSGTRVETQYF
TGTGCCAGCAGCTTAAGTTCCGGGACTCGTGTAGAGACCCAGTACTTC
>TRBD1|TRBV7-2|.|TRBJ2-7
CASSSRTGTDEQYF
TGTGCCAGCAGCTCAAGGACAGGGACGGACGAGCAGTACTTC
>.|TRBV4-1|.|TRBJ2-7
CASSQDRAREQYF
TGCGCCAGCAGCCAAGATCGAGCGAGAGAGCAGTACTTC
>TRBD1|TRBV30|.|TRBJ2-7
CAWSVGTGEVEQYF
TGTGCCTGGAGTGTGGGGACAGGGGAGGTCGAGCAGTACTTC
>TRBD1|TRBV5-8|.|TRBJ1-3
CASSLGTGYSGNTIYF
TGTGCCAGCAGCTTGGGGACAGGGTACTCTGGAAACACCATATATTTT
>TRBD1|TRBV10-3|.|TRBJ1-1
CAISGQQGTTEAFF
TGTGCCATCAGTGGCCAACAGGGGACCACTGAAGCTTTCTTT
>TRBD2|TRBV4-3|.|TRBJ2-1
CASSHGGSSYNEQFF
TGCGCCAGCAGCCATGGCGGGAGCTCCTACAATGAGCAGTTCTTC
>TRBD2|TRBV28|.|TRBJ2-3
CASSVLSGRTGQDTQYF
TGTGCCAGCAGCGTTCTTAGCGGGAGGACTGGACAAGATACGCAGTATTTT
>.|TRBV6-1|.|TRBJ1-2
CASSEALDRLYGYTF
TGTGCCAGCAGTGAAGCTCTTGATCGACTTTATGGCTACACCTTC
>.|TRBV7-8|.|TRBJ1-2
CASSQTVGYTF
TGTGCCAGCAGCCAGACAGTTGGCTACACCTTC
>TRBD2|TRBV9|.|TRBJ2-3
CASSVAGRGGTDTQYF
TGTGCCAGCAGCGTCGCGGGACGGGGGGGGACAGATACGCAGTATTTT
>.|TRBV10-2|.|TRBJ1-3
CASSETVGNTIYF
TGCGCCAGCAGTGAGACAGTAGGAAACACCATATATTTT
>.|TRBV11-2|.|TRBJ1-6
CASSLRGLDNSPLHF
TGTGCCAGCAGCCTCAGGGGCCTCGATAATTCACCCCTCCACTTT
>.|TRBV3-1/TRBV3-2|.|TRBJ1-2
CASSPRDLRGGYTF
TGTGCCAGCAGCCCGAGAGATCTCCGGGGTGGCTACACCTTC
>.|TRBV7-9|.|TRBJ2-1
CASSPSLLAVGYNEQFF
TGTGCCAGCAGCCCCTCCCTACTGGCGGTCGGATACAATGAGCAGTTCTTC
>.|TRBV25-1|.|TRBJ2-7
CASSGLGSSNHEQYF
TGTGCCAGCAGTGGCCTGGGGTCTAGCAACCACGAGCAGTACTTC
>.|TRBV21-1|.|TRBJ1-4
CASSKAQTGGSEKLFF
TGTGCCAGCAGCAAAGCCCAGACAGGGGGCTCTGAAAAACTGTTTTTT
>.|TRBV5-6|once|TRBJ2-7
CASSPAGRGSYEQYF
TGTGCCAGTTCGCCGGCGGGGAGGGGGTCCTACGAGCAGTACTTC
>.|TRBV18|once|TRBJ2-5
CASSPIPSAQETQYF
TGTGCCAGCTCACCCATCCCTAGCGCCCAAGAGACCCAGTACTTC
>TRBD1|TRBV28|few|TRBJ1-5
CASRQGPNQPQHF
TGTGCCAGCCGACAGGGACCGAATCAGCCCCAGCATTTT